These T cell receptor beta chains were read from a single sample in a study of blood T cells in healthy people across ages. TCRdb reanalysed the 5' RACE reads using MiXCR and keeps one entry per CDR3 protein. This table holds fewer than 800,000 distinct CDR3 sequences, 20% to 30% found once. The sample also formed part of further work on T cells of mothers and their children.

The sequenced sample was blood. These receptors were collected from a boy aged 5-17 years in good health. Both conserved end residues are part of each CDR3. A D gene is named only where the DNA matches it firmly. The size of a clone is reported for some rows only, either as once, few or many, or as a class for expanded clones.

>TRBV12-3/TRBV12-4|few|TRBJ2-7|.
TGTGCCAGCAGTTTATCTCTGGAAACGGCCGAGCAGTACTTC
CASSLSLETAEQYF
>TRBV6-2/TRBV6-3|.|TRBJ2-3|TRBD2
TGTGCCAGCAGTACCTCGGGACTAGATAAGTATTTT
CASSTSGLDKYF
>TRBV29-1|few|TRBJ2-3|TRBD2
TGCAGCGTTCTTTTTGCGGGGGGCAACACAGATACGCAGTATTTT
CSVLFAGGNTDTQYF
>TRBV9|.|TRBJ2-7|.
TGTGCCAGCAGCGTAGGGGCGGGGATTGCTTTAGACGAGCAGTACTTC
CASSVGAGIALDEQYF
>TRBV28|.|TRBJ2-5|.
TGTGCCAGCGCGGTTCAGGATTCCCGAGGGACCCAGTACTTC
CASAVQDSRGTQYF
>TRBV28|.|TRBJ2-1|.
TGTGCCAGCAGTCCAATGGGCCCAGGTAGCAATGAGCAGTTCTTC
CASSPMGPGSNEQFF
>TRBV27|.|TRBJ2-5|.
TGTGCCAGTAGACCTCGAGAGACCCAGTACTTC
CASRPRETQYF
>TRBV7-2|.|TRBJ2-5|TRBD2
TGTGCCAGCAGCTTGGAGCGGGGGGGCCCGGAGACCCAGTACTTC
CASSLERGGPETQYF
>TRBV5-1|.|TRBJ1-2|.
TGCGCCAGCAGCATAAGTGACACCTATGGCTATACCTTC
CASSISDTYGYTF
>TRBV2|.|TRBJ2-3|.
TGTGCCAGCAGTGGGACCCTAGATGCAGATACGCAGTATTTT
CASSGTLDADTQYF
>TRBV20-1|.|TRBJ2-7|TRBD1
TGCAGTGCTAGAGCTACCCCGGGACAGGGAAGTGGGTACGAGCAGTACTTC
CSARATPGQGSGYEQYF
>TRBV7-9|.|TRBJ2-5|.
TGTGCCAGCAGCTTAAAGAATCGACAAGAGACCCAGTACTTC
CASSLKNRQETQYF
>TRBV11-1|.|TRBJ2-1|.
TGTGCCAGCAGCTTACGAGGGCTAGACAATGAGCAGTTCTTC
CASSLRGLDNEQFF